This entry describes one T cell receptor (beta chain). The antigen remains undetermined. Germline values: CDR1 ENHRY, CDR2 SYGVKD. CDR3 length: 14 amino acids. The ends were cut back, 6 bases at V and 1 base at J, with 9 bases in the middle. The sample is drawn from a study of T cells after yellow fever vaccination. Notes on the study in general: On re-exposure, the response was weaker but peaked faster, at day 5 versus 15. Some clonotypes, a small share, were shared between CD4 and CD8 compartments.

TCRdb used MiXCR to reprocess the 5' RACE reads, holding one entry per CDR3 protein. Found here are 120,000 or so distinct CDR3 sequences, about 8.2% of them singletons; the top ten hold 30% to 50%. V usage is TRBV10-3 and J usage is TRBJ1-4; the D is unclear. This TCR was sampled from a man between 18 and 29 years old who received the YFV17D yellow fever vaccine. Sequences were derived from CD8+ T cells sorted from PBMCs, sampled on the day of the yellow fever booster vaccination. Written as DNA, the CDR3 is TGTGCCATCAGCCCGGAAAGAACTAATGAAAAACTGTTTTTT. Encoded protein: CAISPERTNEKLFF.